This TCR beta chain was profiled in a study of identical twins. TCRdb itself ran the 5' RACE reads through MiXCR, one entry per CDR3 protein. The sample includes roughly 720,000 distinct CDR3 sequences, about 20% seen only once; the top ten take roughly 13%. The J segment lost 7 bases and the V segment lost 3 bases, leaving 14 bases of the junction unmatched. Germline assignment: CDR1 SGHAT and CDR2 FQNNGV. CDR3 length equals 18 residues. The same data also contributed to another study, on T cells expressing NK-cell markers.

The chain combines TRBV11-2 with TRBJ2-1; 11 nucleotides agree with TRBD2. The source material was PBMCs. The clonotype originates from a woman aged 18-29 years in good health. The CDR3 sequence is CASSFLPTSGMNRNEQFF. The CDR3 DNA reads TGTGCCAGCAGCTTCTTACCGACTAGCGGGATGAATAGGAATGAGCAGTTCTTC.